This T cell receptor beta chain was recorded in a study of identical twins (TCRdb year 2016). The study in broad terms: To test whether fetal clonotypes persist, this study deep-sequenced TCR alpha and beta repertoires from monozygotic twins, from unrelated adults of various ages, and from cord blood. To rule out contamination, the twin experiments were replicated at different times with different library preparation protocols.

This clonotype has just a few counts. Its specific antigen is unknown. No base qualities exist here, and no much larger clone lies one base off it. Overall results and qualifications from the work: Out-of-frame TCR alpha sharing in monozygotic twins was systematically underestimated by recombination models, whereas sharing between unrelated individuals was in agreement with the recombination models. Because the same donors could not be followed over many years, the conclusions relied on cross-sectional statistical analysis. The excess sharing between twins in beta out-of-frame sequences was weaker because fewer shared sequences reduced the signal-to-noise ratio. Compared with coincidental sharing between unrelated individuals, out-of-frame TCR alpha sequences shared between twins had an excess of sequences with low generation probability. Zero-insertion analyses could be partly confounded by invariant T cells such as MAIT and iNKT, although diverse VJ usage argued against such confounding for most clonotypes. Abundant cord blood beta clonotypes carried fewer insertions; young adult naive repertoires showed a weaker similar trend, while memory repertoires showed none.

The CDR3 contains 14 residues, cysteine and phenylalanine counted. CDR3 DNA only is kept here, 42 bases in frame from base 1. Trimming takes 1 base off V and 6 bases off J; junction bases not matched to a gene: 3. Every donor in the study was a healthy Caucasian. Receptor amplification or capture employed 5' RACE. For sequencing, an Illumina HiSeq 2000 was employed. A universal primer binding site was added through template switching, and the final cDNA carried a unique molecular identifier so that TCR cDNA molecules could be counted accurately. Specific primers in the conserved constant-segment region were used to synthesize first-strand cDNA for TCR alpha and beta chains. To control for contamination, every cDNA library carried two barcodes: a SMART-Mk sample barcode plus Illumina barcodes. TruSeq adapter sequences, together with Illumina sample barcodes, were added in two successive PCR steps. Sequencing of the TCR alpha and beta cDNA libraries was done on the Illumina HiSeq platform using custom primers. As for how the authors treated the data: Unique molecular identifiers were extracted from raw reads with MiGEC, and CDR3 positions were determined with MiXCR. For each individual, recombination models were inferred using an EM algorithm with the repgenHMM and IGoR tools. The tcR package in R was used for shared clonotype analysis, with sharing normalized by the product of cloneset sizes. To study raw recombination without the effects of thymic and clonal selection, out-of-frame nonproductive sequences were analyzed. TCRdb's own reprocessing of the public reads used fastp at Q25 and MiXCR and kept productive beta chains. A single entry per CDR3 protein holds the most common genes and DNA from its merged rows. The V and J calls here are based on TCRdb, not the publication. The sample table shows around 1.7 million distinct CDR3 sequences, and less than 35% are seen once. 0.27% of the sample belongs to the ten largest clones.

The clonotype originates from a newborn girl in good health. Sequencing used cord blood. Recombination connected TRBV12-3 or TRBV12-4 to TRBJ2-1, and TRBD2 aligns with 7 junction nucleotides. The sequence in DNA is TGTGCCAGCAGTTTAGGCGGGAGCCCCAATGAGCAGTTCTTC. Its protein is CASSLGGSPNEQFF.